This T cell receptor beta chain is from a study of identical twins. This CDR3 spans 17 amino acids. V was shortened by 3 bases and J by 0 bases, with 18 bases between the two germline ends. Germline CDR1 is MGHRA and CDR2 is YSYEKL. TCRdb ran MiXCR on the 5' RACE reads and lists one entry per CDR3 protein. The top ten clones hold approximately 0.9% of a sample with around 510,000 distinct CDR3 sequences, about 13% of them seen once. A few counts support this clonotype. The same data also contributed to another study, on yellow fever vaccine responses in identical twins.

J is TRBJ2-7 and V is TRBV4-1; D is perhaps TRBD1 or TRBD2 (5 bases each). The sequence was collected from a woman aged 18 to 35 in good health. The sequenced sample was CD4+ T cells sorted from blood. The CDR3 protein is CASSHPIGAGSSYEQYF. The CDR3 region has the DNA TGCGCCAGCAGCCATCCGATCGGAGCAGGGAGCTCCTACGAGCAGTACTTC.